The 14 T cell receptor beta chains below were found in one sample sequenced in a study of shared clonotypes between healthy human individuals. Data came from immunoSEQ multiplex PCR; TCRdb stores just in-frame clones and leaves some out. This repertoire shows millions of clones, 85% to 95% found once; its top ten account for 0.11% to 0.15%. The material sequenced was naive CD4+ T cells sorted from blood. Regarding subset: CD45RA+ positively selected. The receptor set was obtained from a man between 18 and 29 years old in good health.

J is TRBJ1-2 and V is TRBV28, with D possibly being TRBD1 (6 bases). The CDR3 spans 15 residues. The V end was cut by 6 bases, the J end by 7 bases, with 21 bases between. Looked up from germline, CDR1 is MDHEN and CDR2 is SYDVKM. CDR3 amino acids: CASSSRGQGQGGYTF. Here the CDR3 DNA reads TGTGCCAGCAGCTCCCGGGGTCAGGGGCAAGGTGGCTACACCTTC.

The rearrangement joins TRBV19 to TRBJ2-5; the D is unclear. Germline-derived CDR1 and CDR2 are LNHDA and SQIVND (reference sequence). Trimming pared 3 bases from V and 5 bases from J, leaving 10 bases between. CDR3 length: 13 residues. The CDR3 loop reads CASSMSLLETQYF. Written as DNA, the CDR3 is TGTGCCAGTAGTATGTCCCTTCTCGAGACCCAGTACTTC.

The chain joins TRBV15 to TRBJ2-7; 11 nucleotides match TRBD2. Germline loops: CDR1 LNHNV, CDR2 YYDKDF (reference sequence). This CDR3 contains 17 residues. Trimming took 3 bases from V and 3 from J; bases not matched to a gene: 10. The CDR3 sequence: CATSSPPGTSGYYEQYF. The DNA of the CDR3 is TGTGCCACCAGCAGTCCTCCGGGGACTAGCGGTTACTACGAGCAGTACTTC.

The chain recombines TRBV15 with TRBJ1-4, with D tentatively TRBD1 (5 bases). This CDR3 spans 16 amino acids. Germline values: CDR1 LNHNV, CDR2 YYDKDF (reference sequence). V lost 5 bases, J lost 0 bases, and 13 bases lay in between. The CDR3 region is CATSSLGGATNEKLFF. CDR3 bases: TGTGCCACCAGCTCCTTGGGAGGGGCAACTAATGAAAAACTGTTTTTT.

This clone appeared a single time. The same CDR3 arises from other DNA sequences in this sample as well. V gene TRBV11-2 combines with J gene TRBJ2-1, with 7 bases lining up with TRBD2. The germline gives CDR1 SGHAT, CDR2 FQNNGV. The CDR3 is made up of 15 amino acids. V shed 3 bases and J 1 base; nucleotides not matched to a gene: 3. The CDR3 sequence: CASSFGGSSYNEQFF. The CDR3 DNA sequence: TGTGCCAGCAGCTTCGGCGGGAGTTCCTACAATGAGCAGTTCTTC. The variable domain in full, with the rest retrieved from reference TRBV11-2 and TRBJ2-1, is EAGVAQSPRYKIIEKRQSVAFWCNPISGHATLYWYQQILGQGPKLLIQFQNNGVVDDSQLPKDRFSAERLKGVDSTLKIQPAKLEDSAVYLCASSFGGSSYNEQFFGPGTRLTVL.

The CDR3 reads CAIKGQGNQPQHF. For the CDR3, the DNA is TGTGCCATCAAGGGGCAGGGTAATCAGCCCCAGCATTTT. V and J are TRBV10-3 and TRBJ1-5, with a possible D match to TRBD1 (5 bases). Germline V gene sequence: CDR1 ENHRY, CDR2 SYGVKD. V lost 7 bases and J 4 bases, leaving 11 bases between the germline ends. This CDR3 contains 13 residues.

Of note for this clone: Other DNA sequences in this specimen translate into the identical CDR3. V is TRBV5-1 and J is TRBJ2-7; possibly TRBD2 for D (6 bases). Per the germline V gene, CDR1 is SGHRS and CDR2 is YFSETQ. Trimming shortened V by 4 bases and J by 3 bases, and 14 bases separated the two germline ends. The CDR3 contains 14 residues. The CDR3 sequence is CASSLGTDSYEQYF. The DNA for the CDR3 is TGCGCCAGCAGCCTAGGGACTGACAGCTACGAGCAGTACTTC.

This clone was observed a handful of times. V gene TRBV10-3 combines with J gene TRBJ1-1, with 9 bases fitting TRBD1. The trim removed 5 bases at V and 5 bases at J, leaving 6 bases unmatched. Germline assignment: CDR1 ENHRY and CDR2 SYGVKD. CDR3 length: 14 amino acids. The CDR3 region is CAISNGQGKTEAFF. The CDR3 DNA is TGTGCCATCAGTAACGGACAGGGGAAGACTGAAGCTTTCTTT.

A single count supports this clone. The J gene is TRBJ2-3, the V gene TRBV15; TRBD2 agrees at 8 bases. Germline values: CDR1 LNHNV, CDR2 YYDKDF (reference sequence). The CDR3 loop spans 16 amino acids. Losses at the gene ends were 5 bases for V and 6 bases for J; bases not matched to a gene: 13. CDR3 coding DNA: TGTGCCACCAGCCTAACTAGCGGACCCAGGTGGGATACGCAGTATTTT. This codes for CATSLTSGPRWDTQYF.

Turning to this clone: This specimen includes other DNA sequences encoding the same CDR3. The rearrangement joins TRBV19 to TRBJ2-7, with 9 bases that match TRBD1. V shed 3 bases and J 3 bases; nucleotides not matched to a gene: 3. Germline assignment: CDR1 LNHDA and CDR2 SQIVND (reference sequence). The CDR3 is 14 residues long. The CDR3 DNA sequence: TGTGCCAGTAGTATCGAGGACAGGGGCTACGAGCAGTACTTC. This encodes CASSIEDRGYEQYF.

The DNA of the CDR3 is TGTGCCAGCAGCCCAATCCAGGGGTCCGGGGAGCTGTTTTTT. This codes for CASSPIQGSGELFF. J is TRBJ2-2 and V is TRBV9, with a tentative D call TRBD1 (6 bases). Germline V lookup: CDR1 SGDLS, CDR2 YYNGEE. The V end was cut by 4 bases, the J end by 6 bases, with 13 bases between. This CDR3 comprises 14 residues. The entire variable domain, with the rest obtained from reference TRBV9 and TRBJ2-2, is as follows: DSGVTQTPKHLITATGQRVTLRCSPRSGDLSVYWYQQSLDQGLQFLIQYYNGEERAKGNILERFSAQQFPDLHSELNLSSLELGDSALYFCASSPIQGSGELFFGEGSRLTVL.

The chain links TRBV21-1 to TRBJ1-3. TRBV21-1 is shown as a pseudogene. This CDR3 has 15 amino acids. DNA of the CDR3: TGTGCCAGCAGCAAAGGACTCTTGGGTGGAAACACCATATATTTT. Translation: CASSKGLLGGNTIYF.

The chain has TRBV27 and TRBJ2-7; 8 nucleotides line up with TRBD1. CDR3 length: 13 amino acids. The ends lost 6 bases at V and 7 bases at J; junction bases unmatched: 8. The germline V gene encodes CDR1 MNHEY and CDR2 SMNVEV (reference sequence). The CDR3 here is CASRGTGSREQYF. CDR3 DNA: TGTGCCAGCAGGGGGACAGGATCTAGGGAGCAGTACTTC.

The chain uses TRBV30 and TRBJ2-7, with D possibly being TRBD2 (5 bases). The germline CDR1 and CDR2 sequences are GTSNPN and SVGIG (reference sequence). The CDR3 is 14 residues long. Trimming left V 0 bases short and J 6 bases short, with 15 bases between. As DNA, the CDR3 is TGTGCCTGGAGTGTACTTGAGGGAAGGGCCGAGCAGTACTTC. It codes for CAWSVLEGRAEQYF.